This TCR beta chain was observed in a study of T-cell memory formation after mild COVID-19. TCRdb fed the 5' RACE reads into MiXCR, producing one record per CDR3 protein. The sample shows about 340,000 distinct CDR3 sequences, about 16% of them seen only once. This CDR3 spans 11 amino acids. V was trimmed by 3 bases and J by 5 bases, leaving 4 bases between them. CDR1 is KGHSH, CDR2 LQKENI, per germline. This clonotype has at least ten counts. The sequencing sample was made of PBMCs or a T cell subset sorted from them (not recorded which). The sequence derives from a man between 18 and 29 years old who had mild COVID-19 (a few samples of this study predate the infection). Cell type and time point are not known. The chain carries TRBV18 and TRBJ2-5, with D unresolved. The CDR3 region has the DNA TGTGCCAGCTCACCGGCCGAGACCCAGTACTTC. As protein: CASSPAETQYF.